This record looks at one T cell receptor beta chain sequence and its context. The sample is drawn from a study of blood T cell repertoires in COVID-19. The method was immunoSEQ multiplex PCR; TCRdb's version includes in-frame clones alone and lacks a portion of them. The data show around 120,000 clones, 85% to 90% seen once. The clonotype comes from a woman aged 55-75 years with COVID-19, enrolled during active disease. Material for sequencing was peripheral blood.

The CDR3 region is CASSLLAAQETQYF. As DNA, the CDR3 is TGTGCCAGCAGCCTACTAGCGGCCCAAGAGACCCAGTACTTC. The rearrangement links TRBV7-9 to TRBJ2-5; TRBD2 matches 8 bases. Germline V gives CDR1 SEHNR, CDR2 FQNEAQ (reference sequence). The CDR3 contains 14 residues. V lost 5 bases to trimming and J lost 1 base; unmatched junction nucleotides: 3.